This is a list of T cell receptor beta chains from one sample in a study of cytomegalovirus exposure and HLA in healthy donors. Here immunoSEQ multiplex PCR was the method, and the copy in TCRdb shows in-frame clones only, minus some. The data contain approximately 150,000 clones, 77% of them seen just once; the ten biggest clones take up approximately 0.9%. The sample taken for sequencing was PBMCs. All receptors come from a woman aged 60 to 75 in good health and CMV-seronegative. CDR3s include the opening cysteine and the closing phenylalanine or tryptophan. The D gene is left open where the match is weak. Only some rows state a clone size, as once, few, many or a class for expanded clones.

clone_size: NA
j_call: TRBJ1-2
cdr3_length: 15
v_call: TRBV5-1
d_call: NA
cdr3_aa: CASSLSRGGDYGYTF
cdr3_nt: TGCGCCAGCAGCTTGAGCCGCGGGGGCGACTATGGCTACACCTTC

clone_size: once
j_call: TRBJ2-2
cdr3_length: 15
v_call: TRBV7-8
d_call: TRBD2
cdr3_aa: CASSRSGGVNGELFF
cdr3_nt: TGTGCCAGCAGCCGTAGCGGGGGGGTGAACGGGGAGCTGTTTTTT

clone_size: NA
j_call: TRBJ1-5
cdr3_length: 13
v_call: TRBV6-5
d_call: NA
cdr3_aa: CASSPRGDQPQHF
cdr3_nt: TGTGCCAGCAGTCCCAGGGGAGATCAGCCCCAGCATTTT

clone_size: once
j_call: TRBJ1-2
cdr3_length: 15
v_call: TRBV18
d_call: NA
cdr3_aa: CASSPGVPQVYGYTF
cdr3_nt: TGTGCCAGCTCACCGGGCGTCCCGCAGGTCTATGGCTACACCTTC

clone_size: NA
j_call: TRBJ2-1
cdr3_length: 15
v_call: TRBV11-2
d_call: TRBD1
cdr3_aa: CASSLSGQGFYEQFF
cdr3_nt: TGTGCCAGCAGCTTATCGGGACAGGGGTTTTATGAGCAGTTCTTC

clone_size: NA
j_call: TRBJ1-2
cdr3_length: 16
v_call: TRBV6-5
d_call: NA
cdr3_aa: CASSYSLGSAGSGYTF
cdr3_nt: TGTGCCAGCAGTTATAGTCTCGGTAGTGCAGGTTCCGGCTACACCTTC

clone_size: NA
j_call: TRBJ2-3
cdr3_length: 15
v_call: TRBV21-1
d_call: NA
cdr3_aa: CASSKVGKGSDTQYF
cdr3_nt: NA

clone_size: NA
j_call: TRBJ1-4
cdr3_length: 14
v_call: TRBV28
d_call: NA
cdr3_aa: CASSFSGGGEKLFF
cdr3_nt: TGTGCCAGCAGTTTTAGCGGCGGGGGGGAAAAACTGTTTTTT

clone_size: NA
j_call: TRBJ1-2
cdr3_length: 15
v_call: TRBV5-6
d_call: TRBD1
cdr3_aa: CASSLGDRTNYGYTF
cdr3_nt: TGTGCCAGCAGCTTGGGGGACAGGACTAACTATGGCTACACCTTC

clone_size: NA
j_call: TRBJ2-1
cdr3_length: 15
v_call: TRBV11-2
d_call: TRBD2
cdr3_aa: CASSVSGSSYNEQFF
cdr3_nt: TGTGCCAGCAGCGTAAGCGGGAGCTCCTACAATGAGCAGTTCTTC

clone_size: NA
j_call: TRBJ1-1
cdr3_length: 16
v_call: TRBV19
d_call: NA
cdr3_aa: CASSIKPGVMNTEAFF
cdr3_nt: TGTGCCAGTAGTATAAAACCAGGGGTGATGAACACTGAAGCTTTCTTT

clone_size: once
j_call: TRBJ2-7
cdr3_length: 16
v_call: TRBV5-1
d_call: NA
cdr3_aa: CASSLNPPGATYEQYF
cdr3_nt: TGCGCCAGCAGCTTAAACCCGCCCGGAGCGACCTACGAGCAGTACTTC

clone_size: NA
j_call: TRBJ2-3
cdr3_length: 15
v_call: TRBV5-1
d_call: TRBD2
cdr3_aa: CASSLYGGAGDTQYF
cdr3_nt: TGCGCCAGCAGCTTGTACGGGGGGGCCGGGGATACGCAGTATTTT

clone_size: NA
j_call: TRBJ1-5
cdr3_length: 14
v_call: TRBV7-9
d_call: NA
cdr3_aa: CASSPQGVDQPQHF
cdr3_nt: TGTGCCAGCAGCCCACAGGGAGTCGATCAGCCCCAGCATTTT

clone_size: NA
j_call: TRBJ1-2
cdr3_length: 13
v_call: TRBV30
d_call: NA
cdr3_aa: CAWSPTGAGGYTF
cdr3_nt: TGTGCCTGGAGTCCTACAGGAGCGGGTGGCTACACCTTC